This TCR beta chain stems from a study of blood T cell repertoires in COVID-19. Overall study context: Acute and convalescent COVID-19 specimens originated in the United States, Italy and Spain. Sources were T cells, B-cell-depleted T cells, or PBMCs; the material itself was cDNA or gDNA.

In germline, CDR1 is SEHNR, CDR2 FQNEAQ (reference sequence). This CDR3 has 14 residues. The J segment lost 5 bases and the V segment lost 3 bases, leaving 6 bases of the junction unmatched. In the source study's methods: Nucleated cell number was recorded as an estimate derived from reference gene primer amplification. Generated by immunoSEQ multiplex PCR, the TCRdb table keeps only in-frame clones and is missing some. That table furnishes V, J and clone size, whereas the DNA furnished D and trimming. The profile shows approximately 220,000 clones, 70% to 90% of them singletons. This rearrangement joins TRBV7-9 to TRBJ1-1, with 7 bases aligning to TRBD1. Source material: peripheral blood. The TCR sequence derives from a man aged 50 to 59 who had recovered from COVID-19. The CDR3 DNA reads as TGTGCCAGCAGCTTGGGACAGTTTGGTACTGAAGCTTTCTTT. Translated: CASSLGQFGTEAFF.